This T cell receptor beta chain was documented in a study of blood T cell repertoires in COVID-19. Overall study: The samples span acute and convalescent COVID-19 from the United States, Italy and Spain.

Recruits, aged about 18 to 95 years, lived in 24 US areas. The CDR3 contains 15 residues. J was trimmed by 3 bases and V by 4 bases; bases with no gene match: 8. The germline V gene encodes CDR1 SGDLS and CDR2 YYNGEE. Methods used by the authors: Nucleated cell number was recorded as an estimate derived from reference gene primer amplification. Clones were sequenced by immunoSEQ multiplex PCR, and TCRdb holds only the in-frame ones, with some missing. V and J calls plus clone size are reproduced from that table; the DNA served to infer D and trimming. The sample has 250,000 to 300,000 clones; roughly nine tenths are singletons.

The sequence came from a human donor in a cohort exposed to, infected with or recovered from COVID-19 (not recorded which). The donor label of this sample is uncertain. Sequencing was carried out using PBMCs or T cells enriched from blood (not recorded which). This chain links TRBV9 with TRBJ2-7; TRBD1 agrees at 9 bases. The CDR3 reads CASSLSGTGFYEQYF. DNA of the CDR3: TGTGCCAGCAGCCTTTCCGGGACAGGGTTCTACGAGCAGTACTTC.